A selection of T cell receptor beta chains follows, all from one sample in a study of shared clonotypes between healthy human individuals. Clones were read by immunoSEQ multiplex PCR, and TCRdb kept only the in-frame ones, dropping some. The table lists around 2,000,000 clones, roughly 95% of them singletons. Sequenced: naive CD8+ T cells sorted from blood. The receptors were sampled from a man between 18 and 29 years old in good health. CDR3s include the opening cysteine and the closing phenylalanine or tryptophan. A D gene is named only where the DNA matches it firmly. Clone size is stated in some rows and not others, as once, few, many or a class when expanded.

j_call,v_call,d_call,clone_size,cdr3_nt,cdr3_aa
TRBJ2-7,TRBV7-2,NA,NA,TGTGCCAGCAGCTCCTCGGGCCCCCGTTACGAGCAGTACTTC,CASSSSGPRYEQYF
TRBJ2-1,TRBV7-9,NA,NA,TGTGCCAGCAGCCGAATGGGCTCCTACAATGAGCAGTTCTTC,CASSRMGSYNEQFF
TRBJ2-7,TRBV13,NA,NA,TGTGCCAGCAGCTTAGCCCTCGACCTCTACGAGCAGTACTTC,CASSLALDLYEQYF
TRBJ2-2,TRBV30,NA,NA,TGTGCCTGGAGATGGACTGCTGGTGTCACCGGGGAGCTGTTTTTT,CAWRWTAGVTGELFF
TRBJ1-1,TRBV7-9,NA,NA,TGTGCCAGCAGCTTATATTTGGGGCGGGACACTGAAGCTTTCTTT,CASSLYLGRDTEAFF
TRBJ1-4,TRBV6-5,NA,NA,TGTGCCAGCAGTTCCCTAAAGACTTCTGCTAATGAAAAACTGTTTTTT,CASSSLKTSANEKLFF
TRBJ1-6,TRBV30,NA,NA,TGTGCCTGGAGTAAAGGACAGACTGGTCATTCACCCCTCCACTTT,CAWSKGQTGHSPLHF
TRBJ2-7,TRBV5-6,NA,few,TGTGCCAGCACCGTGGGGGGGCTTGAGGACGAGCAGTACTTC,CASTVGGLEDEQYF
TRBJ2-7,TRBV4-3,TRBD1,NA,TGCGCCAGCAGCCAAAGCCACCGGGACAGGGGCGACGAGCAGTACTTC,CASSQSHRDRGDEQYF
TRBJ2-3,TRBV5-1,NA,NA,TGCGCCAGCAGCTTGGTCCCAGCAGATACGCAGTATTTT,CASSLVPADTQYF
TRBJ2-5,TRBV30,TRBD2,NA,TGTGCCTGGAGTCTCCAACCCGGGACTAGCGGGCTAGAGACCCAGTACTTC,CAWSLQPGTSGLETQYF
TRBJ2-1,TRBV30,NA,once,TGTGCCTGGAGTTCTGACAGTCCCCAACAGTTCTTC,CAWSSDSPQQFF
TRBJ2-2,TRBV11-2,NA,NA,TGTGCCAGCAGCTCACCGATGGACACCGGGGAGCTGTTTTTT,CASSSPMDTGELFF
TRBJ2-2,TRBV27,TRBD2,NA,TGTGCCAGCAGTTTACTAAGCGGGGGCCTGGAGCTGTTTTTT,CASSLLSGGLELFF
TRBJ1-5,TRBV6-5,NA,NA,TGTGCCAGCAGCGAGACGGGGGGAGGCAATCAGCCCCAGCATTTT,CASSETGGGNQPQHF
TRBJ1-2,TRBV29-1,NA,NA,TGCAGCGTTGAGGCCAGGGAAAACTATGGCTACACCTTC,CSVEARENYGYTF
TRBJ1-1,TRBV4-1,NA,NA,TGCGCCAGCAGCCAAGATCCAGGGGACACTGAAGCTTTCTTT,CASSQDPGDTEAFF
TRBJ2-5,TRBV11-2,TRBD2,few,TGTGCCAGCAGCTTAGAACTAGCGGACCAAGAGACCCAGTACTTC,CASSLELADQETQYF
TRBJ2-7,TRBV10-2,NA,NA,TGCGCCAGCAGTGAGTCGTTTCTCTACGAGCAGTACTTC,CASSESFLYEQYF
TRBJ1-1,TRBV5-6,NA,NA,TGTGCCAGCAGCTTGGGCACCTTGGGGACTGAAGCTTTCTTT,CASSLGTLGTEAFF
TRBJ2-3,TRBV7-8,TRBD2,NA,TGTGCCAGCAACTCCGGGACTAGCTCGGATACGCAGTATTTT,CASNSGTSSDTQYF
TRBJ2-7,TRBV5-1,NA,NA,TGCGCCAGCAGCCCCTCCTTGGGGTGGGTCGACGAGCAGTACTTC,CASSPSLGWVDEQYF
TRBJ2-7,TRBV29-1,NA,NA,TGCAGCGTTCTCGGCCCCCCAATGCAGGGGGGCGAGCAGTACTTC,CSVLGPPMQGGEQYF
TRBJ2-3,TRBV5-4,NA,NA,TGTGCCAGCAAGAGGTCAGATACGCAGTATTTT,CASKRSDTQYF
TRBJ2-2,TRBV29-1,NA,NA,TGCAGCGTCCCCGGGGCCACCGGGGAGCTGTTTTTT,CSVPGATGELFF
TRBJ2-3,TRBV19,NA,NA,TGTGCCAGTAGTATGTCCCCGACAGCAGATACGCAGTATTTT,CASSMSPTADTQYF
TRBJ2-7,TRBV4-1,TRBD2,NA,TGCGCCAGCAGCCTCTCCGTCGGGGGGGACTACGAGCAGTACTTC,CASSLSVGGDYEQYF
TRBJ2-7,TRBV11-2,TRBD2,NA,TGTGCCAGCAGCTTGACTAGCGGGAAGTACGAGCAGTACTTC,CASSLTSGKYEQYF
TRBJ1-1,TRBV21-1,NA,once,TGTGCCAGCAGCAAAGGGGACAGGGATGGAGCCACTGAAGCTTTCTTT,CASSKGDRDGATEAFF
TRBJ2-7,TRBV4-1,TRBD1,NA,TGCGCCAGCAGCCAGTTGGGGAGGACAGGGCTCTACGAGCAGTACTTC,CASSQLGRTGLYEQYF
TRBJ2-7,TRBV2,TRBD1,NA,TGTGCCAGCAGTGCACAGGGGGCGGGAGAGCAGTACTTC,CASSAQGAGEQYF
TRBJ2-5,TRBV9,TRBD2,NA,TGTGCCAGCAGCATTCCGGGGGGGAGAGAGACCCAGTACTTC,CASSIPGGRETQYF
TRBJ1-4,TRBV10-3,NA,NA,TGTGCCACCTGCCTTGCAACTAATGAAAAACTGTTTTTT,CATCLATNEKLFF
TRBJ2-7,TRBV28,TRBD1,NA,TGTGCCAGCAGTTCCTACCCGGGACAGGGGGCAATTCTCGAGCAGTACTTC,CASSSYPGQGAILEQYF
TRBJ2-7,TRBV5-4,TRBD1,NA,TGTGCCAGCAGCTTGGGGACAGGGGTGGCCGAGCAGTACTTC,CASSLGTGVAEQYF
TRBJ1-5,TRBV19,NA,NA,TGTGCCAGTAGTATGGGACATAGCAATCAGCCCCAGCATTTT,CASSMGHSNQPQHF
TRBJ1-2,TRBV11-2,NA,NA,TGTGCCAGCAGCTTAGGTCGGGATGTTGGCTACACCTTC,CASSLGRDVGYTF
TRBJ2-2,TRBV7-3,TRBD2,NA,TGTGCCAGCAGCTTAACGGTAGCGGGGGCGAACACCGGGGAGCTGTTTTTT,CASSLTVAGANTGELFF
TRBJ2-7,TRBV5-1,NA,NA,TGCGCCAGCAGCTTGCAGGAAAACTACGAGCAGTACTTC,CASSLQENYEQYF
TRBJ2-1,TRBV4-2,NA,few,TGTGCCAGCAGATCGACGGCGGGGATAAGCTCCTACAATGAGCAGTTCTTC,CASRSTAGISSYNEQFF
TRBJ2-2,TRBV2,NA,once,TGTGCCAGCACTAGCCCTAACACCGGGGAGCTGTTTTTT,CASTSPNTGELFF
TRBJ1-1,TRBV30,NA,once,TGTGCCTGGAGTTCGGGGGTCCACGGCGCTTTCTTT,CAWSSGVHGAFF
TRBJ1-1,TRBV6-9,TRBD1,NA,TGTGCCAGCAGTTCAGGGGGCGTTGAAGCTTTCTTT,CASSSGGVEAFF
TRBJ1-2,TRBV6-1,TRBD1,NA,TGTGCCAGCCGAACCGGGACAGCCTATGGCTACACCTTC,CASRTGTAYGYTF
TRBJ2-7,TRBV5-6,NA,NA,TGTGCCAGCAGCTTGGGGACGGGGTACGAGCAGTACTTC,CASSLGTGYEQYF
TRBJ2-5,TRBV6-5,NA,NA,TGTGCCAGCAGTTCCGGCGGAAGCCAAGAGACCCAGTACTTC,CASSSGGSQETQYF
TRBJ1-1,TRBV10-3,NA,NA,TGTGCCATCAGTGATCAGGGGAGCACTGAAGCTTTCTTT,CAISDQGSTEAFF
TRBJ1-1,TRBV2,NA,NA,TGTGCCAGCAGTCCTAGGGGGACGAACACTGAAGCTTTCTTT,CASSPRGTNTEAFF
TRBJ2-7,TRBV7-2,TRBD1,NA,TGTGCCAGCAGCTACAGGGGCCCCTACGAGCAGTACTTC,CASSYRGPYEQYF
TRBJ2-1,TRBV6-1,NA,NA,TGTGCCAGCAGGGCTGACATGAGCTCCTACAATGAGCAGTTCTTC,CASRADMSSYNEQFF
TRBJ1-6,TRBV30,TRBD1,NA,TGTGCCTGGAGCGCCGGGGACAGGGAAGTCGTAAGCTCCTATAATTCACCCCTCCACTTT,CAWSAGDREVVSSYNSPLHF
TRBJ1-1,TRBV11-2,NA,NA,TGTGCCAGCAGCTCTCCGACCGACGCTTTCTTT,CASSSPTDAFF
TRBJ2-7,TRBV13,TRBD1,NA,TGTGCCAGCAGCCCCGGGGGGACAGGGGCCTACGAGCAGTACTTC,CASSPGGTGAYEQYF
TRBJ1-1,TRBV27,NA,NA,TGTGCCAGCAGTTACGGGTCTGAAGCTTTCTTT,CASSYGSEAFF
TRBJ2-1,TRBV9,NA,NA,TGTGCCAGCAGCCTATCCCACCGCAATGAGCAGTTCTTC,CASSLSHRNEQFF
TRBJ2-3,TRBV6-1,NA,NA,TGTGCAACAGAGGGGTATAGCACAGATACGCAGTATTTT,CATEGYSTDTQYF
TRBJ1-6,TRBV2,NA,NA,TGTGCCAGCAGTGTACAGGGCCCAGATTCACCCCTCCACTTT,CASSVQGPDSPLHF
TRBJ1-6,TRBV6-1,NA,few,TGTGCCAGCACCTACAGGGAAGACTCACCCCTCCACTTT,CASTYREDSPLHF
TRBJ1-2,TRBV6-1,NA,NA,TGTGCCAGCAGTGTTCGGGACGGCTATTCCTATGGCTACACCTTC,CASSVRDGYSYGYTF